These 27 T cell receptor beta chains originate from one sample sequenced in a study of T cell repertoires in cytomegalovirus infection. TCRdb itself ran the reads through MiXCR, one entry per CDR3 protein. Here the sample spans 100,000 or so distinct CDR3 sequences, 20% to 25% being singletons. Material for sequencing was CD8+ T cells from PBMCs. These receptors all stem from a human donor in good health (CMV status not recorded). Some clones in this sample may be carry-over from other donors' samples.

The chain is built from TRBV3-1 and TRBJ1-1; maybe TRBD1 (6 bases). The CDR3 has 15 residues. Germline CDR1 is LGHDT and CDR2 is YNNKEL (reference sequence). V was cut by 0 bases and J by 6 bases, with 14 bases left in between. CDR3 nucleotides: TGTGCCAGCAGCCAAGAACAGGGTATGGTAGCTGAAGCTTTCTTT. This encodes CASSQEQGMVAEAFF.

This clonotype was observed at least ten times. This rearrangement joins TRBV11-2 to TRBJ2-1, with 7 bases that match TRBD2. The CDR3 is 13 amino acids. Germline V gene lookup returns CDR1 SGHAT and CDR2 FQNNGV. With V trimmed by 3 bases and J by 9 bases, 5 bases remained unmatched. The CDR3 spells CASSFMRETEQFF. The CDR3 nucleotides are TGTGCCAGCAGCTTTATGCGGGAGACTGAGCAGTTCTTC.

The chain links TRBV20-1 to TRBJ2-2, with 8 bases that match TRBD2. Germline V gives CDR1 DFQATT, CDR2 SNEGSKA (reference sequence). CDR3 length equals 14 residues. The V segment lost 6 bases and the J segment 4 bases; nucleotides outside the gene matches: 7. CDR3 sequence reads: CSAGIAGFTGELFF. Written as DNA, the CDR3 is TGCAGTGCAGGAATAGCGGGGTTCACCGGGGAGCTGTTTTTT.

There are many counts of this clonotype. The V call is TRBV7-2, the J call TRBJ1-4, with 7 bases lining up with TRBD1. The V gene's germline CDR1 is SGHTA and CDR2 FQGNSA. J lost 5 bases, V lost 6 bases, and 6 bases had no gene match. This CDR3 has 14 residues. CDR3 nucleotide sequence: TGTGCCAGCAGTCAAGACAGGGCGAATGAAAAACTGTTTTTT. Its translation: CASSQDRANEKLFF. The whole variable domain, remainder taken from reference TRBV7-2 and TRBJ1-4, is GAGVSQSPSNKVTEKGKDVELRCDPISGHTALYWYRQSLGQGLEFLIYFQGNSAPDKSGLPSDRFSAERTGGSVSTLTIQRTQQEDSAVYLCASSQDRANEKLFFGSGTQLSVL.

V usage is TRBV27 and J usage is TRBJ2-7; possible D gene TRBD1, 6 bases. Germline V lookup: CDR1 MNHEY, CDR2 SMNVEV (reference sequence). Trimming left V 6 bases short and J 2 bases short, with 14 bases between. There are 14 residues in the CDR3. This chain's CDR3 is CASRRDRTAYEQYF. As DNA, the CDR3 is TGTGCCAGCAGGAGAGACAGGACCGCCTACGAGCAGTACTTC.

The chain recombines TRBV7-9 with TRBJ2-7, with D possibly matching TRBD2 (6 bases). The CDR3 loop spans 14 amino acids. Trimming left V 1 base short and J 4 bases short, with 11 bases between. Germline V lookup: CDR1 SEHNR, CDR2 FQNEAQ (reference sequence). This chain's CDR3 is CASSLVRAGYEQYF. The CDR3, as DNA: TGTGCCAGCAGCTTAGTCCGAGCGGGTTACGAGCAGTACTTC.

There are many counts of this clonotype. The genes are TRBV28 and TRBJ1-4; 9 bases are a match to TRBD1. CDR1 MDHEN and CDR2 SYDVKM come from the germline V gene. The CDR3 runs 18 residues. J was trimmed by 2 bases and V by 5 bases; bases with no gene match: 12. Written as DNA, the CDR3 is TGTGCCAGCAGTCCCCCAGGGACAGGGAGTTATACTAATGAAAAACTGTTTTTT. Its translation: CASSPPGTGSYTNEKLFF. Based on the CDR3 plus reference TRBV28 and TRBJ1-4, the full variable domain is DVKVTQSSRYLVKRTGEKVFLECVQDMDHENMFWYRQDPGLGLRLIYFSYDVKMKEKGDIPEGYSVSREKKERFSLILESASTNQTSMYLCASSPPGTGSYTNEKLFFGSGTQLSVL.

This chain uses TRBV5-4 with TRBJ2-3; no clear D. The CDR3 contains 15 residues. CDR1 and CDR2 from the germline V gene are SGHNT and YYREEE (reference sequence). Trimming left V 5 bases short and J 0 bases short, with 13 bases between. Here the CDR3 reads CASSEDRQSTDTQYF. The CDR3 bases are TGTGCCAGCAGTGAAGACCGACAAAGCACAGATACGCAGTATTTT. Combining the CDR3 with reference TRBV5-4 and TRBJ2-3 gives the whole variable domain ETGVTQSPTHLIKTRGQQVTLRCSSQSGHNTVSWYQQALGQGPQFIFQYYREEENGRGNFPPRFSGLQFPNYSSELNVNALELDDSALYLCASSEDRQSTDTQYFGPGTRLTVL.

Details on this clonotype: The junction departs from the called germline gene at one end, perhaps through a read error. This chain uses TRBV28 with TRBJ2-5; 9 bases map to TRBD1. CDR3 size: 16 residues. Germline values: CDR1 MDHEN, CDR2 SYDVKM. Here the CDR3 reads CASSFVPGTGRTGTDF. CDR3 sequence (DNA): TGTGCCAGCAGTTTCGTGCCAGGGACAGGGAGGACCGGTACGGACTTC.

The chain couples TRBV5-4 to TRBJ2-2; D possibly corresponds to TRBD2 (5 bases). Germline V gene data show CDR1 as SGHNT and CDR2 as YYREEE (reference sequence). Trimming pared 4 bases from V and 7 bases from J, leaving 8 bases between. This CDR3 spans 12 amino acids. The CDR3 loop reads CASSPGNGELFF. As DNA, the CDR3 is TGTGCCAGCAGCCCGGGAAACGGGGAGCTGTTTTTT. The full variable domain, completed using reference TRBV5-4 and TRBJ2-2, is ETGVTQSPTHLIKTRGQQVTLRCSSQSGHNTVSWYQQALGQGPQFIFQYYREEENGRGNFPPRFSGLQFPNYSSELNVNALELDDSALYLCASSPGNGELFFGEGSRLTVL.

In this sample, this clonotype turned up a few times. The rearrangement uses TRBV12-3 or TRBV12-4 and TRBJ2-1; 8 nucleotides match TRBD1. The CDR3 has 17 amino acids. V gave up 6 bases and J gave up 3 bases; unmatched junction bases: 13. The CDR3 coding sequence is TGTGCCAGCAGCCGGGGCGGGGCAGGGGGCCACTACAATGAGCAGTTCTTC. Translating gives CASSRGGAGGHYNEQFF.

This clonotype was observed a few times. The chain has TRBV18 and TRBJ1-5, with D uncertain. Germline CDR1 reads KGHSH; CDR2 reads LQKENI. The CDR3 loop spans 13 amino acids. V lost 6 bases to trimming and J lost 4 bases, with 10 bases between them. CDR3 sequence (DNA): TGTGCCAGCTCGACGACTGAGAATCAGCCCCAGCATTTT. This sequence encodes CASSTTENQPQHF.

This clonotype was detected a few times. The gene calls are TRBV28 and TRBJ2-2; TRBD2 might be the D (5 bases). Germline V lookup: CDR1 MDHEN, CDR2 SYDVKM. V was shortened by 9 bases and J by 0 bases, with 26 bases between the two germline ends. This CDR3 has 19 amino acids. The CDR3 sequence: CASYTRTFYPFANTGELFF. For the CDR3, the DNA is TGTGCCAGTTATACTAGGACCTTCTATCCCTTCGCGAACACCGGGGAGCTGTTTTTT.

The chain employs TRBV12-3 or TRBV12-4 and TRBJ1-4, with TRBD1 as a possible D gene (6 bases). The V end was cut by 5 bases, the J end by 7 bases, with 14 bases between. This CDR3 spans 14 amino acids. The CDR3 sequence: CASSKTGHPEKLFF. In DNA, the CDR3 is TGTGCCAGCAGTAAAACGGGACACCCTGAAAAACTGTTTTTT.

The chain couples TRBV12-3 or TRBV12-4 to TRBJ2-7; the D is unclear. The V gene lost 7 bases and the J gene lost 6 bases, with 16 bases spanning the gap. CDR3 length equals 13 residues. CDR3 DNA: TGTGCCAGCACCCCGAGTTGGGTAGGCGAGCAGTACTTC. It codes for CASTPSWVGEQYF.

The V call is TRBV7-2, the J call TRBJ2-3, with a weak D call TRBD1 (5 bases). CDR3 length: 16 residues. Trimming removed 5 bases at V and 4 bases at J, with 19 bases between. Germline-derived CDR1 and CDR2 are SGHTA and FQGNSA. The CDR3 coding sequence is TGTGCCAGCAGCGGACAATTAAGTATTCCGCCAGATACGCAGTATTTT. The encoded protein is CASSGQLSIPPDTQYF.

This clonotype was found many times. This chain joins TRBV19 and TRBJ2-7; possible D gene TRBD1, 6 bases. Germline V lookup: CDR1 LNHDA, CDR2 SQIVND (reference sequence). The V end lost 5 bases, the J end lost 7 bases, and 21 bases lay between the germline ends. This CDR3 has 15 residues. The CDR3 loop reads CASSLKTGTLREQYF. CDR3 coding DNA: TGTGCCAGTAGTTTAAAAACCGGGACACTACGGGAGCAGTACTTC.

This clonotype was recorded many times. This sequence joins TRBV5-4 and TRBJ2-1; D unresolved. Germline V gene sequence: CDR1 SGHNT, CDR2 YYREEE (reference sequence). The CDR3 consists of 14 residues. V lost 5 bases, J lost 5 bases, and 14 bases lay in between. The CDR3 DNA reads TGTGCCAGCAGTATCGGACCCGAACACAATGAGCAGTTCTTC. Protein product: CASSIGPEHNEQFF.

The sample holds a few counts of this clonotype. This chain joins TRBV6-5 and TRBJ2-1; 12 positions agree with TRBD2. This CDR3 contains 14 residues. With V trimmed by 6 bases and J by 5 bases, 2 bases remained unmatched. Germline lookup yields CDR1 MNHEY and CDR2 SVGAGI. CDR3 sequence (DNA): TGTGCCAGCAGAGGACTAGCGGGAAACAATGAGCAGTTCTTC. Translated: CASRGLAGNNEQFF.

CDR3 nucleotides: TGTGCCAGCAGCAAAGACAAGGGGAATTCCCTTGGCTACACCTTC. Its protein is CASSKDKGNSLGYTF. This chain connects TRBV7-6 to TRBJ1-2; TRBD1 might be the D (5 bases). Germline CDR1 is SGHVS and CDR2 is FNYEAQ. With 5 bases removed from V and 7 bases from J, the gap between germline ends came to 20 bases. The CDR3 runs 15 residues.

The rearrangement links TRBV10-3 to TRBJ1-2; D uncertain. V was pared by 2 bases and J by 3 bases, with 10 bases between. CDR3 length: 14 amino acids. The germline V gene encodes CDR1 ENHRY and CDR2 SYGVKD. The CDR3 DNA follows: TGTGCCATCAGTGAGGACCCCGGTTACTATGGCTACACCTTC. Encoded protein: CAISEDPGYYGYTF.

The J gene is TRBJ1-4, the V gene TRBV27; no reliable D call. Trimming stripped 4 bases from V and 8 bases from J, with 17 bases between. This CDR3 has 15 amino acids. CDR1 is MNHEY and CDR2 is SMNVEV in the germline V gene (reference sequence). CDR3 bases: TGTGCCAGCAGTTCGGGCCTCTCTATGGGGGAAAAACTGTTTTTT. This gives the protein CASSSGLSMGEKLFF.

The V gene is TRBV20-1, the J gene TRBJ2-7; D perhaps matches TRBD2 (5 bases). The CDR3 has 14 residues. The V end lost 0 bases, the J end lost 2 bases, and 11 bases lay between the germline ends. The V gene's germline CDR1 is DFQATT and CDR2 SNEGSKA (reference sequence). The CDR3 loop reads CSARDRGQTYEQYF. The CDR3 nucleotides read TGCAGTGCTAGAGATCGGGGTCAGACCTACGAGCAGTACTTC.

This clonotype was seen many times. The chain carries TRBV7-8 and TRBJ2-5, with 16 bases identical to TRBD2. Germline lookup yields CDR1 SGHVS and CDR2 FQNEAQ. The CDR3 is made up of 17 amino acids. V lost 7 bases to trimming and J lost 2 bases; unmatched junction nucleotides: 7. CDR3 amino acids: CASIPGLAGGPQETQYF. In DNA form, the CDR3 reads TGTGCCAGCATTCCGGGACTAGCGGGAGGGCCACAAGAGACCCAGTACTTC. Supplemented by reference TRBV7-8 and TRBJ2-5, the full variable domain reads GAGVSQSPRYKVAKRGQDVALRCDPISGHVSLFWYQQALGQGPEFLTYFQNEAQLDKSGLPSDRFFAERPEGSVSTLKIQRTQQEDSAVYLCASIPGLAGGPQETQYFGPGTRLLVL.

This clonotype was counted between two and nine times. The V call is TRBV11-2, the J call TRBJ1-4; no firm D call. V was shortened by 5 bases and J by 8 bases, with 9 bases between the two germline ends. Per germline, CDR1 SGHAT and CDR2 FQNNGV. This CDR3 contains 12 residues. In nucleotides, the CDR3 is TGTGCCAGCAGCCCGACTAGGGAAAAACTGTTTTTT. Translating gives CASSPTREKLFF.

The chain has TRBV7-9 and TRBJ2-7, with 8 bases that match TRBD1. This CDR3 is 19 amino acids long. CDR1 is SEHNR, CDR2 FQNEAQ, per germline (reference sequence). Trimming removed 3 bases from V and 0 bases from J; junction bases left unmatched: 16. The CDR3 region has the DNA TGTGCCAGCAGCTTCCCCCCGCCCCTTACAGGGGGGACCTCCTACGAGCAGTACTTC. Protein product: CASSFPPPLTGGTSYEQYF. Complete variable domain (other parts from reference TRBV7-9 and TRBJ2-7): DTGVSQNPRHKITKRGQNVTFRCDPISEHNRLYWYRQTLGQGPEFLTYFQNEAQLEKSRLLSDRFSAERPKGSFSTLEIQRTEQGDSAMYLCASSFPPPLTGGTSYEQYFGPGTRLTVT.

The V and J genes are TRBV27 and TRBJ1-6; 7 nucleotides align to TRBD1. V shed 5 bases and J 6 bases; nucleotides not matched to a gene: 7. The CDR3 runs 15 residues. Per the germline V gene, CDR1 is MNHEY and CDR2 is SMNVEV (reference sequence). CDR3 DNA: TGTGCCAGCAGTCTAAGGACAGGTAGTAATTCACCCCTCCACTTT. It encodes CASSLRTGSNSPLHF.